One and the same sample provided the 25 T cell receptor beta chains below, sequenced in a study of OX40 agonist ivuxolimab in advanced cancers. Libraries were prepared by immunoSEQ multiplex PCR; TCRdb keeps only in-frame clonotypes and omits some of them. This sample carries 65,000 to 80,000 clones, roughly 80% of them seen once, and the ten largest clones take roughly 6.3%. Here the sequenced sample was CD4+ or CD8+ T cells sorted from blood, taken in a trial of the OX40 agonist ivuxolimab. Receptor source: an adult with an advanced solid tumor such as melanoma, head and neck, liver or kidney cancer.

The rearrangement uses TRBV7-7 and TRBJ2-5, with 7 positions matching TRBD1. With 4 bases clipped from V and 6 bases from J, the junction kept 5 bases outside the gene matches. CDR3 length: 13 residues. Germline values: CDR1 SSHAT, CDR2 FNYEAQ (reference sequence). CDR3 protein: CASSYDRVQTQYF. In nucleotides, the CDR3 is TGTGCCAGCAGCTACGACAGGGTACAGACCCAGTACTTC.

The chain's CDR3 is CASSSYHRNEQFF. The CDR3, as DNA: TGTGCCAGCAGCTCGTACCACAGGAATGAGCAGTTCTTC. The chain is built from TRBV6-6 and TRBJ2-1; D might be TRBD1 (5 bases). This CDR3 comprises 13 residues. CDR1 and CDR2 (germline): MNHNY, SVGAGI (reference sequence). V was clipped by 6 bases and J by 7 bases, with 13 bases between them.

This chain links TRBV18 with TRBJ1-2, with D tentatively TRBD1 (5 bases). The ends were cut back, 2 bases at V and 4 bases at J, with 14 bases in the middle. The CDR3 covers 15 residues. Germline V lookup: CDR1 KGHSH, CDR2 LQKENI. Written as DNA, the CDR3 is TGTGCCAGCTCACCAATGATGGGGGGGAGCTATGGCTACACCTTC. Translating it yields CASSPMMGGSYGYTF.

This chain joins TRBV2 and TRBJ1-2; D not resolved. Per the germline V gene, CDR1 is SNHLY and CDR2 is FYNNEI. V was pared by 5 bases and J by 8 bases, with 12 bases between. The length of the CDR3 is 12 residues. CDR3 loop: CASSQINRGYTF. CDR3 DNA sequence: TGTGCCAGCAGTCAAATTAATAGGGGCTACACCTTC.

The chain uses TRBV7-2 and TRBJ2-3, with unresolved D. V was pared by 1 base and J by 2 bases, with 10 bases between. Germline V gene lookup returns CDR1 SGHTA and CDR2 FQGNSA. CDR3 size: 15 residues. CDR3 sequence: CASSLVGYTTDTQYF. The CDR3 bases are TGTGCCAGCAGCTTAGTAGGTTACACCACAGATACGCAGTATTTT.

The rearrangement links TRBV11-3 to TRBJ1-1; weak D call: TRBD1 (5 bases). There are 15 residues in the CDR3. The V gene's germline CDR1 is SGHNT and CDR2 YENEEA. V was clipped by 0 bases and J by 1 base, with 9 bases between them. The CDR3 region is CASSLDGRENTEAFF. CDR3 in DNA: TGTGCCAGCAGCTTAGACGGCAGGGAGAACACTGAAGCTTTCTTT.

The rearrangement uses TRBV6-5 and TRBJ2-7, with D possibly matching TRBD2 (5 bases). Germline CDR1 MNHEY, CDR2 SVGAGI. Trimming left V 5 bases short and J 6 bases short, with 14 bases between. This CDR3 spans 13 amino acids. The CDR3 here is CASSETQAGEQYV. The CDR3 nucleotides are TGTGCCAGCAGTGAGACCCAGGCGGGCGAGCAGTACGTC.

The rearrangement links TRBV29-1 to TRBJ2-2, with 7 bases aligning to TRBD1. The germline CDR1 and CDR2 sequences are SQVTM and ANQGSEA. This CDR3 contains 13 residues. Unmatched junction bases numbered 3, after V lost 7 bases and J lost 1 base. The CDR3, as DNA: TGCAGCGACCGGGACAGGAACACCGGGGAGCTGTTTTTT. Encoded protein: CSDRDRNTGELFF.

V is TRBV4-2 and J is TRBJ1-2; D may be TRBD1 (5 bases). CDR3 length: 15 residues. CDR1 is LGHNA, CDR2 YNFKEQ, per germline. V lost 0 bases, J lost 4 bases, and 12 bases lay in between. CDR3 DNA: TGTGCCAGCAGCCAAGATATTACGGGGCTCTATGGCTACACCTTC. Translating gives CASSQDITGLYGYTF.

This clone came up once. The chain's CDR3 is CASTSPGQGKDTQYF. The CDR3 coding sequence is TGTGCCAGTACATCGCCGGGACAGGGGAAAGATACGCAGTATTTT. This chain links TRBV2 with TRBJ2-3; 10 bases match TRBD1. Trimming removed 9 bases from V and 5 bases from J; junction bases left unmatched: 11. CDR1 SNHLY and CDR2 FYNNEI come from the germline V gene. This CDR3 contains 15 residues.

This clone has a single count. DNA for the CDR3: TGTGCCAGCAGGAATAAAATACAGCCCCAGCATTTT. It is translated as CASRNKIQPQHF. The chain uses TRBV28 and TRBJ1-5; no definite D call. The V and J ends lost 6 bases and 7 bases respectively, with 10 bases between them. The CDR3 length is 12 residues. Germline-derived CDR1 and CDR2 are MDHEN and SYDVKM.

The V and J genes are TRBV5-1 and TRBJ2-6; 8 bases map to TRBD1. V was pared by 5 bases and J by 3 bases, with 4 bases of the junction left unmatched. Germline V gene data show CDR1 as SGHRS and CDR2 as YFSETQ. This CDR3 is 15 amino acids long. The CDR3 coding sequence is TGCGCCAGCAGAGCAGGGGGCGGTGGGGCCAACGTCCTGACTTTC. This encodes CASRAGGGGANVLTF.

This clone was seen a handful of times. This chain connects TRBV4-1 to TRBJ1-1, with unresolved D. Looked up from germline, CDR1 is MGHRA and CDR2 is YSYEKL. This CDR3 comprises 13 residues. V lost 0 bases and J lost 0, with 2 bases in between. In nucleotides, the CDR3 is TGCGCCAGCAGCCAAGAGCTGAACACTGAAGCTTTCTTT. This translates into CASSQELNTEAFF.

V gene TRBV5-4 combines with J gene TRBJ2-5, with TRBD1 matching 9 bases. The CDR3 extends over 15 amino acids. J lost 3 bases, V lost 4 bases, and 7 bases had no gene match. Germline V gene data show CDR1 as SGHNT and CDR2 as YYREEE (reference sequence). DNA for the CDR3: TGTGCCAGCAGCAAGCCGGGACAGGGAAAAGAGACCCAGTACTTC. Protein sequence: CASSKPGQGKETQYF.

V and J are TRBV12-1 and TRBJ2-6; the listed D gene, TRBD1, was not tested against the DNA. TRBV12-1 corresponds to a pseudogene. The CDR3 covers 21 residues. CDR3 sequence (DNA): TGTGCCAGCAGCTTTATCACAACATTTCCTAGGGGGAACTCTGGGGCCAACGTCCTGACTTTC. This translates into CASSFITTFPRGNSGANVLTF.

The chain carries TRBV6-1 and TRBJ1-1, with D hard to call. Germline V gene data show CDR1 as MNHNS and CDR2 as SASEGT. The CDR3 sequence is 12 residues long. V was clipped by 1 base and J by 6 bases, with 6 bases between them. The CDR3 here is CASSEVFPEAFF. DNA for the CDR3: TGTGCCAGCAGTGAAGTTTTCCCTGAAGCTTTCTTT.

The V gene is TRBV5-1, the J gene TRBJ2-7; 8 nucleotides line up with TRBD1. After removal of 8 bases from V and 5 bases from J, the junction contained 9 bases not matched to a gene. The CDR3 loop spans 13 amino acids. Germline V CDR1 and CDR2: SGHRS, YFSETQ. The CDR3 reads CASSGQGRNEQYF. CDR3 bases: TGCGCCAGTAGTGGACAGGGTAGGAACGAGCAGTACTTC.

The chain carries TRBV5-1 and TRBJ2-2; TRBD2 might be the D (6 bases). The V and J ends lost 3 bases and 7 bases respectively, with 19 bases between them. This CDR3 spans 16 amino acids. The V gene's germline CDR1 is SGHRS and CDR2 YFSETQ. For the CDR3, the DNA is TGCGCCAGCAGCTGGACACCTAGCGTCGGTGGCGGGGAGCTGTTTTTT. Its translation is CASSWTPSVGGGELFF.

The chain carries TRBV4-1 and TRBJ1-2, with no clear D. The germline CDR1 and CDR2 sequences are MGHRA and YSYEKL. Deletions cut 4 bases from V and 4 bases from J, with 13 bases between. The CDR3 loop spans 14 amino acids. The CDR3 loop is CASSPGRGTYGYTF. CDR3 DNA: TGCGCCAGCAGCCCCGGACGGGGTACCTATGGCTACACCTTC.

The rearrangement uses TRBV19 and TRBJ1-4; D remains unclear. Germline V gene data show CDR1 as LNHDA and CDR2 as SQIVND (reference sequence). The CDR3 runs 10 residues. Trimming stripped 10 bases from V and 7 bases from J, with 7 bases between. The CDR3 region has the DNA TGTGCCACCGAAGGTGAAAAACTGTTTTTT. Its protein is CATEGEKLFF.

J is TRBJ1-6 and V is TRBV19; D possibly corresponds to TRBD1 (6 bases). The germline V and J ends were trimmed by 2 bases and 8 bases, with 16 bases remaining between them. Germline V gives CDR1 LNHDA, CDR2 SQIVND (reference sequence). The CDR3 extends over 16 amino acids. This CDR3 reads CASSITLSEGDSPLHF. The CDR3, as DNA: TGTGCCAGTAGTATAACCCTCAGTGAGGGGGATTCACCCCTCCACTTT.

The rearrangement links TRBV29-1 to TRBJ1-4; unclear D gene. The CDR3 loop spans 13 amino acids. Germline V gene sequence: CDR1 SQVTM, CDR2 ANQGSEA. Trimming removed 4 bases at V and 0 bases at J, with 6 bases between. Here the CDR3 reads CSVAQTTNEKLFF. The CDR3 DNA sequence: TGCAGCGTTGCGCAGACAACTAATGAAAAACTGTTTTTT.

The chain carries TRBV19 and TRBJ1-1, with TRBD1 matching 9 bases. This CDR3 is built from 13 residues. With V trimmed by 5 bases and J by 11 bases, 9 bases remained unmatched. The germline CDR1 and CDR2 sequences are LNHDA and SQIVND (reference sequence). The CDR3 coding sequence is TGTGCCAGTAGTCAGGGGACAGGGTCCGACGCTTTCTTT. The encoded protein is CASSQGTGSDAFF.

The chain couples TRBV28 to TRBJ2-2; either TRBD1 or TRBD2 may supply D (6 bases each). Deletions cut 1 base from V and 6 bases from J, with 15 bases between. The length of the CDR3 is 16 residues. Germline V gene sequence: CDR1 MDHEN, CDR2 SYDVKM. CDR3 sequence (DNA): TGTGCCAGCAGTTTATTGGGGGGCGATCCACCCGGGGAGCTGTTTTTT. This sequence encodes CASSLLGGDPPGELFF.

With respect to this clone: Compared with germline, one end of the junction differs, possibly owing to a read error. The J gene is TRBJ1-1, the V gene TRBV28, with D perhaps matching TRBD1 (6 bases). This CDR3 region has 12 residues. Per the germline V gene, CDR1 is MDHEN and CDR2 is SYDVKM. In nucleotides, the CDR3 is TGTGCCAGCAGTTTAGTAGGGGGACGGCGCAAGTTT. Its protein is CASSLVGGRRKF.